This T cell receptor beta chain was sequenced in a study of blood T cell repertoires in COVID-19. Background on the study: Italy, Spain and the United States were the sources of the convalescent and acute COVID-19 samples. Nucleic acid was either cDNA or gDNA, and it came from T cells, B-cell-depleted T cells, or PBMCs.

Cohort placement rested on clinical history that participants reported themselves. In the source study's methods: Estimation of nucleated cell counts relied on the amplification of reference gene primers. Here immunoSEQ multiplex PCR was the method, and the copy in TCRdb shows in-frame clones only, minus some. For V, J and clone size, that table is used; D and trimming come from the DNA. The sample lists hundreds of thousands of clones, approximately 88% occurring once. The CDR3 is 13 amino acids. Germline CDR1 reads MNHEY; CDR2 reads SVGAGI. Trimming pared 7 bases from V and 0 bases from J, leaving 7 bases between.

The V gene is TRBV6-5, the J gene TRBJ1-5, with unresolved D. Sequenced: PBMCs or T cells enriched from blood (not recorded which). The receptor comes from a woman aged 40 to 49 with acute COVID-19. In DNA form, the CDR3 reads TGTGCCAGCATCGGGAATAGCAATCAGCCCCAGCATTTT. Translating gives CASIGNSNQPQHF.